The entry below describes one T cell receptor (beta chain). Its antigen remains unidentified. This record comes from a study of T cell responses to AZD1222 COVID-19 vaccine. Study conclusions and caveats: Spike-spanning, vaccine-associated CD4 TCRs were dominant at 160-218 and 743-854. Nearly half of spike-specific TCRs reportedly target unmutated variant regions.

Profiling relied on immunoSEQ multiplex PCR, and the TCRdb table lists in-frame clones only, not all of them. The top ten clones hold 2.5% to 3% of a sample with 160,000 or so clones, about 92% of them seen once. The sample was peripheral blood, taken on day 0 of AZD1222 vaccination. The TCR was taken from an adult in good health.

In DNA form, the CDR3 reads TGCGCCAGCAGCTTGGCAGGGGCTCCGAACACTGAAGCTTTCTTT. Its protein product is CASSLAGAPNTEAFF. The chain joins TRBV5-1 to TRBJ1-1; a weak D match, TRBD1 (6 bases). Germline lookup yields CDR1 SGHRS and CDR2 YFSETQ. Trimming cost V 0 bases and J 1 base, with 10 bases left between them. The CDR3 extends over 15 amino acids.